This T cell receptor beta chain stems from a study of tumor-infiltrating lymphocytes in primary liver carcinoma. From 20-30 mg of unsorted bulk tissue, DNA and RNA were co-extracted together. This clonotype was counted only a few times. V lost 2 bases and J 4 bases, leaving 14 bases between the germline ends. The germline CDR1 and CDR2 sequences are GTSNPN and SVGIG (reference sequence). The CDR3 spans 14 residues. Total RNA (around 500 ng) served as template for TCR beta cDNA synthesis primed by a constant-region primer. Modified slightly, ARM-PCR produced TCR beta libraries over three nested multiplex PCR rounds. The study ran its first two PCR rounds for roughly 11 cycles each, using TRBV1-TRBV30 forward primers and a C-beta reverse primer. TCRdb ran MiXCR on the multiplex PCR reads and lists one entry per CDR3 protein. The sample records 95,000 to 150,000 distinct CDR3 sequences, approximately 70% being singletons.

Sequenced input: liver tumor tissue from sampling region 1. Specified subset: tumor region T1, superior pole. The rearrangement uses TRBV30 and TRBJ1-1, with D perhaps matching TRBD1 (5 bases). The TCR was taken from a woman aged 55-69 years with primary liver carcinoma and hepatitis B virus infection. In DNA form, the CDR3 reads TGTGCCTGGAGTCGGGGGATGGGGACCACTGAAGCTTTCTTT. Encoded protein: CAWSRGMGTTEAFF.